The 27 T cell receptor beta chains in this list originate from one sample, sequenced in a study of identical twins. TCRdb recomputed calls from the 5' RACE reads with MiXCR, one row per CDR3 protein. The data hold roughly 540,000 distinct CDR3 sequences, with approximately 22% observed a single time. This sample was shared with a second study, whose subject was T cells expressing NK-cell markers.

Material: CD4+ T cells sorted from blood. These receptors were taken from a young woman in good health.

CDR3 region: CATSRGGTSGGKQYF. Here the CDR3 DNA reads TGTGCCACCAGCAGAGGTGGGACTAGCGGGGGAAAGCAGTACTTC. The chain combines TRBV15 with TRBJ2-7; 14 nucleotides match TRBD2. Germline V lookup: CDR1 LNHNV, CDR2 YYDKDF (reference sequence). J was trimmed by 8 bases and V by 1 base; bases with no gene match: 4. CDR3 size: 15 residues. Filled out from reference TRBV15 and TRBJ2-7, the complete variable domain reads DAMVIQNPRYQVTQFGKPVTLSCSQTLNHNVMYWYQQKSSQAPKLLFHYYDKDFNNEADTPDNFQSRRPNTSFCFLDIRSPGLGDTAMYLCATSRGGTSGGKQYFGPGTRLTVT.

This clonotype came up many times. V usage is TRBV4-3 and J usage is TRBJ1-1, with no clear D. The CDR3 is 15 residues long. Trimming removed 0 bases from V and 3 bases from J, with 11 bases in between. CDR1 LGHNA and CDR2 YSLEER come from the germline V gene. The CDR3 here is CASSQDLVRHTEAFF. The CDR3 DNA reads as TGCGCCAGCAGCCAAGATCTTGTCCGGCACACTGAAGCTTTCTTT.

This clonotype has ten or more counts. This chain joins TRBV29-1 and TRBJ1-1; TRBD1 matches at 8 bases. Germline-derived CDR1 and CDR2 are SQVTM and ANQGSEA. The V and J ends lost 3 bases and 3 bases, in that order; junction bases with no gene match: 9. The length of the CDR3 is 15 residues. The CDR3 coding sequence is TGCAGCGTTGACAGGGGGCAGGGTAAGGACACTGAAGCTTTCTTT. Its protein is CSVDRGQGKDTEAFF.

The V and J genes are TRBV7-9 and TRBJ1-2; D might be TRBD1 (5 bases). CDR3 length: 13 residues. Trimming left V 1 base short and J 8 bases short, with 11 bases between. Germline CDR1 SEHNR, CDR2 FQNEAQ (reference sequence). The CDR3 region is CASSLGGEMGYTF. The CDR3 DNA reads as TGTGCCAGCAGCTTAGGAGGGGAGATGGGCTACACCTTC.

This clonotype was seen a few times. The V and J genes are TRBV10-2 and TRBJ2-3, with TRBD2 identical over 7 bases. Germline CDR1 and CDR2: WSHSY and SAAADI. The CDR3 is made up of 14 amino acids. V lost 7 bases and J lost 5; bases outside the gene matches: 9. The CDR3 DNA reads as TGCGCCAGCACCGAGACTAGCCGAGGAGATACGCAGTATTTT. Translation: CASTETSRGDTQYF.

V gene TRBV9 combines with J gene TRBJ2-1; tentative D call: TRBD2 (5 bases). This CDR3 has 14 amino acids. Trimming removed 6 bases from V and 5 bases from J, with 15 bases in between. Germline V gene data show CDR1 as SGDLS and CDR2 as YYNGEE. CDR3 in DNA: TGTGCCAGCACCCTTACCGGACTTAACAATGAGCAGTTCTTC. Translated, it gives CASTLTGLNNEQFF.

Only a few counts were recorded for this clonotype. The chain uses TRBV27 and TRBJ2-1; 7 bases match TRBD1. The germline gives CDR1 MNHEY, CDR2 SMNVEV (reference sequence). V shed 5 bases, J shed 0 bases, and the junction held 13 bases outside the gene matches. The CDR3 loop spans 18 amino acids. The CDR3 DNA reads TGTGCCAGCAGTCCGACAACAGGGGCTGGAGGCTCCTACAATGAGCAGTTCTTC. Its protein product is CASSPTTGAGGSYNEQFF.

This rearrangement joins TRBV5-1 to TRBJ1-5; D call uncertain. V shed 0 bases and J shed 0 bases, with 7 bases lying between them. In germline, CDR1 is SGHRS, CDR2 YFSETQ. This CDR3 has 15 amino acids. For the CDR3, the DNA is TGCGCCAGCAGCTTGGGATCAGCTAGCAATCAGCCCCAGCATTTT. It codes for CASSLGSASNQPQHF.

This clonotype was seen more than once but under ten times. The genes are TRBV12-3 or TRBV12-4 and TRBJ2-1, with a tentative D call TRBD1 (6 bases). The CDR3 spans 12 residues. With 4 bases removed from V and 11 bases from J, the gap between germline ends came to 12 bases. As DNA, the CDR3 is TGTGCCAGCAGTTCACAGGGTGGGCAGCAGTTCTTC. It codes for CASSSQGGQQFF.

This CDR3 reads CSARVASGGYNEQFF. The CDR3 DNA is TGCAGTGCTAGAGTGGCTAGCGGGGGGTACAATGAGCAGTTCTTC. V is TRBV20-1 and J is TRBJ2-1, with TRBD2 matching over 11 bases. This CDR3 is 15 amino acids long. The V segment lost 1 base and the J segment 4 bases; nucleotides outside the gene matches: 3. Germline V CDR1 and CDR2: DFQATT, SNEGSKA (reference sequence).

The gene calls are TRBV6-1 and TRBJ1-5; 7 positions match TRBD1. Germline lookup yields CDR1 MNHNS and CDR2 SASEGT. Losses at the gene ends were 7 bases for V and 5 bases for J; bases not matched to a gene: 8. This CDR3 has 14 amino acids. The CDR3 protein is CASILRDSDQPQHF. The CDR3, as DNA: TGTGCCAGCATCCTCCGGGACAGCGATCAGCCCCAGCATTTT.

The genes are TRBV12-3 or TRBV12-4 and TRBJ2-7; 8 nucleotides agree with TRBD1. This CDR3 has 15 amino acids. V lost 6 bases and J lost 0; bases outside the gene matches: 7. Written as DNA, the CDR3 is TGTGCCAGCAGCGCCGGACAGGGACTCTCCTACGAGCAGTACTTC. Protein product: CASSAGQGLSYEQYF.

This clonotype was found a few times. This chain links TRBV4-3 with TRBJ2-1, with 10 nucleotides matching TRBD2. CDR1 and CDR2 (germline): LGHNA, YSLEER. After removal of 2 bases from V and 9 bases from J, the junction contained 10 bases not matched to a gene. CDR3 length: 16 residues. The DNA for the CDR3 is TGCGCCAGCAGCCAAAACTTGAGAGCGGGAGGGAGTGAGCAGTTCTTC. This gives the protein CASSQNLRAGGSEQFF.

The chain has TRBV18 and TRBJ1-1; 7 nucleotides align to TRBD1. The CDR3 is made up of 15 amino acids. V lost 3 bases to trimming and J lost 4 bases; unmatched junction nucleotides: 8. Germline V gene data show CDR1 as KGHSH and CDR2 as LQKENI. Here the CDR3 reads CASSPLQGIATEAFF. The CDR3 DNA is TGTGCCAGCTCACCTTTACAGGGGATCGCCACTGAAGCTTTCTTT.

The CDR3 protein is CASSVPVRQGDFNEQFF. The CDR3 DNA reads as TGTGCCAGCAGCGTCCCCGTCCGACAGGGGGATTTCAATGAGCAGTTCTTC. The chain employs TRBV9 and TRBJ2-1; 9 nucleotides align to TRBD1. The CDR3 sequence is 17 residues long. With V trimmed by 2 bases and J by 6 bases, 12 bases remained unmatched. Germline V CDR1 and CDR2: SGDLS, YYNGEE.

The V gene is TRBV20-1, the J gene TRBJ2-6; no reliable D call. Germline V CDR1 and CDR2: DFQATT, SNEGSKA (reference sequence). The CDR3 has 13 amino acids. CDR3 amino acids: CSSVSSGANVLTF. DNA of the CDR3: TGCAGCTCAGTCAGCTCTGGGGCCAACGTCCTGACTTTC.

This clonotype showed up just a few times. The rearrangement joins TRBV29-1 to TRBJ1-1; the match to TRBD1 covers 7 bases. Germline V gene data show CDR1 as SQVTM and CDR2 as ANQGSEA. The CDR3 totals 14 residues. The junction had 11 bases not matched to a gene; V was cut back by 3 bases and J by 7 bases. The CDR3 protein is CSVEGLSGGVEAFF. CDR3 DNA: TGCAGCGTTGAGGGGTTGTCAGGGGGTGTTGAAGCTTTCTTT.

This clonotype has only a few counts. The rearrangement links TRBV20-1 to TRBJ2-3; D gene ambiguous. There are 12 residues in the CDR3. The V and J ends lost 0 bases and 9 bases respectively, with 10 bases between them. Germline CDR1 is DFQATT and CDR2 is SNEGSKA (reference sequence). CDR3 bases: TGCAGTGCTAGAGATCCCCTGAACACGCAGTATTTT. This codes for CSARDPLNTQYF.

The chain employs TRBV11-1 and TRBJ2-6, with a possible D match to TRBD1 (6 bases). CDR3 size: 18 residues. V was trimmed by 5 bases and J by 4 bases, leaving 21 bases between them. From germline, CDR1 is SGHAT and CDR2 FQDESV (reference sequence). In DNA, the CDR3 is TGTGCCAGCAGCGTATCTGAGGGGGAGAGACCCGGGGCCAACGTCCTGACTTTC. Its translation is CASSVSEGERPGANVLTF. Filled out from reference TRBV11-1 and TRBJ2-6, the complete variable domain reads EAEVAQSPRYKITEKSQAVAFWCDPISGHATLYWYRQILGQGPELLVQFQDESVVDDSQLPKDRFSAERLKGVDSTLKIQPAELGDSAMYLCASSVSEGERPGANVLTFGAGSRLTVL.

This clonotype occurred a few times. This chain links TRBV15 with TRBJ2-6; no firm D call. Germline loops: CDR1 LNHNV, CDR2 YYDKDF (reference sequence). V was clipped by 1 base and J by 2 bases, with 9 bases between them. The CDR3 is made up of 16 amino acids. The CDR3 is CATSRALTAGANVLTF. DNA for the CDR3: TGTGCCACCAGCAGAGCCCTGACCGCTGGGGCCAACGTCCTGACTTTC. Full variable domain (outside the CDR3, taken from reference TRBV15 and TRBJ2-6): DAMVIQNPRYQVTQFGKPVTLSCSQTLNHNVMYWYQQKSSQAPKLLFHYYDKDFNNEADTPDNFQSRRPNTSFCFLDIRSPGLGDTAMYLCATSRALTAGANVLTFGAGSRLTVL.

The chain has TRBV11-1 and TRBJ1-4; no firm D call. Trimming removed 6 bases at V and 3 bases at J, with 23 bases between. CDR1 is SGHAT and CDR2 is FQDESV in the germline V gene (reference sequence). The CDR3 covers 18 residues. CDR3 in DNA: TGTGCCAGCAGGGTAGCTTTGGGGTTGCCCGGTCCTAATGAAAAACTGTTTTTT. Its translation: CASRVALGLPGPNEKLFF.

This clonotype has only a few counts. The genes are TRBV3-1 and TRBJ2-3; D is unresolved. V dropped 4 bases and J dropped 2 bases, with 7 bases sitting between them. Germline V gene lookup returns CDR1 LGHDT and CDR2 YNNKEL (reference sequence). This CDR3 has 13 amino acids. CDR3 nucleotide sequence: TGTGCCAGCAGCCCGAGTCACACAGATACGCAGTATTTT. Translating it yields CASSPSHTDTQYF.

For this clonotype: The conserved closing phenylalanine or tryptophan is absent in this CDR3, likely reflecting a read error. The chain uses TRBV6-4 and TRBJ2-2; possibly TRBD1 for D (5 bases). Trimming took off 6 bases at V and 0 bases at J, with 5 bases between the two ends. CDR3 length: 13 residues. Germline assignment: CDR1 MRHNA and CDR2 SNTAGT. This chain's CDR3 is CASRGANTGELFI. CDR3 DNA sequence: TGTGCCAGCAGAGGGGCGAACACCGGGGAGCTGTTTATT.

Of note for this clonotype: A much more abundant neighbour one base away suggests this may be a read error. The chain has TRBV4-1 and TRBJ2-5; D uncertain. This CDR3 is built from 12 residues. The germline V gene has CDR1 MGHRA and CDR2 YSYEKL. In DNA form, the CDR3 reads TGCCCCAGCAGCCAAGCCGAAGAGACCCAGTACTTC. It yields the protein CPSSQAEETQYF.

This clonotype was counted only a few times. V is TRBV12-3 or TRBV12-4 and J is TRBJ1-4; D is uncertain. Trimming took off 7 bases at V and 5 bases at J, with 11 bases between the two ends. The CDR3 runs 13 residues. The CDR3 loop reads CASKRQRNEKLFF. The CDR3 DNA follows: TGTGCCAGCAAACGACAACGAAATGAAAAACTGTTTTTT.

The V gene is TRBV5-1, the J gene TRBJ2-1; the match to TRBD2 covers 9 bases. CDR1 and CDR2 (germline): SGHRS, YFSETQ. The V and J ends lost 1 base and 5 bases, in that order; junction bases with no gene match: 16. The CDR3 is made up of 19 amino acids. CDR3 residues: CASSLFQRSRLADHNEQFF. CDR3 DNA: TGCGCCAGCAGCTTGTTCCAAAGGTCGCGACTAGCGGACCACAATGAGCAGTTCTTC.

This clonotype was detected only a few times. CDR3 bases: TGTGCCAGCAGCAAACGAACCGGGACTCTCACAGATACGCAGTATTTT. Its protein is CASSKRTGTLTDTQYF. V usage is TRBV7-9 and J usage is TRBJ2-3; D may be TRBD2 (6 bases). This CDR3 is built from 16 residues. In germline, CDR1 is SEHNR, CDR2 FQNEAQ (reference sequence). Between the trimmed V and J ends, which lost 5 bases and 2 bases, there was a span of 17 bases.